The 24 T cell receptor beta chains presented below share a single source sample, sequenced in a study of response to subunit inactivated influenza vaccine. TCRdb ran MiXCR on the RT-PCR reads and lists one entry per CDR3 protein. This repertoire shows around 750,000 distinct CDR3 sequences, over 20% found once; its top ten account for approximately 10%. This specimen was PBMCs from blood, taken around 5 days after vaccination. Every receptor here comes from a man aged 50-59 years who received an inactivated influenza vaccine.

This clonotype was observed a handful of times. This rearrangement joins TRBV12-3 or TRBV12-4 to TRBJ2-7; the D is unclear. V was clipped by 7 bases and J by 5 bases, with 12 bases between them. The CDR3 runs 12 residues. The CDR3 reads CASKSSADEQYF. CDR3 nucleotide sequence: TGTGCCAGCAAATCCTCGGCGGACGAGCAGTACTTC.

The chain is built from TRBV24-1 and TRBJ2-2; 11 nucleotides align to TRBD2. CDR1 KGHDR and CDR2 SFDVKD come from the germline V gene. Trimming took 5 bases from V and 1 from J; bases not matched to a gene: 11. CDR3 length: 19 residues. As DNA, the CDR3 is TGTGCCACCAGTGTTGGCGGACTAGCGGGTGTCGAGAACACCGGGGAGCTGTTTTTT. Amino acid sequence: CATSVGGLAGVENTGELFF.

This clonotype is a singleton in its sample. The V gene is TRBV20-1, the J gene TRBJ2-7, with 11 bases aligning to TRBD2. Germline V gene lookup returns CDR1 DFQATT and CDR2 SNEGSKA (reference sequence). The length of the CDR3 is 17 residues. V gave up 1 base and J gave up 2 bases; unmatched junction bases: 10. The CDR3 DNA reads as TGCAGTGCTAGAGTTTTGGCTAGCGGGGGGACTCCCTACGAGCAGTACTTC. Amino acid sequence: CSARVLASGGTPYEQYF.

This clonotype was recorded at least ten times. CDR3 nucleotide sequence: TGCAGTGCTAGAGTCGCGAACACCGGGGAGCTGTTTTTT. Its protein is CSARVANTGELFF. The J gene is TRBJ2-2, the V gene TRBV20-1; D not resolved. The V and J ends lost 1 base and 0 bases respectively, with 3 bases between them. The CDR3 has 13 residues. The germline CDR1 and CDR2 sequences are DFQATT and SNEGSKA (reference sequence).

This clonotype occurred a few times. This sequence joins TRBV12-3 or TRBV12-4 and TRBJ2-5; D is unresolved. This CDR3 is 14 amino acids long. Trimming cost V 7 bases and J 1 base, with 13 bases left between them. The CDR3 DNA reads as TGTGCCAGCACTCCCCGTGCAGGCCAAGAGACCCAGTACTTC. It specifies CASTPRAGQETQYF.

This clonotype was counted a few times. J is TRBJ2-5 and V is TRBV20-1; perhaps TRBD2 as D (6 bases). The CDR3 extends over 13 amino acids. Germline values: CDR1 DFQATT, CDR2 SNEGSKA (reference sequence). The V end lost 5 bases, the J end lost 5 bases, and 15 bases lay between the germline ends. This CDR3 reads CSAYTLAQETQYF. The DNA of the CDR3 is TGCAGTGCTTACACACTAGCTCAGGAGACCCAGTACTTC.

The chain carries TRBV21-1 and TRBJ2-7. TRBV21-1 corresponds to a pseudogene. This CDR3 has 11 residues. CDR3 residues: CASSKADEQYF. The CDR3, as DNA: TGTGCCAGCAGCAAAGCGGACGAGCAGTACTTC.

This rearrangement joins TRBV7-2 to TRBJ1-2, with TRBD1 identical over 9 bases. The CDR3 extends over 14 amino acids. Germline assignment: CDR1 SGHTA and CDR2 FQGNSA. J was trimmed by 6 bases and V by 5 bases; bases with no gene match: 7. CDR3 nucleotides: TGTGCCAGCAGCGCGTATACAGGGGGCGATGGCTACACCTTC. Protein sequence: CASSAYTGGDGYTF.

This clonotype turned up a few times. This sequence joins TRBV10-3 and TRBJ2-5; 8 bases agree with TRBD2. The length of the CDR3 is 16 residues. The ends lost 0 bases at V and 2 bases at J; junction bases unmatched: 5. CDR1 ENHRY and CDR2 SYGVKD come from the germline V gene. DNA for the CDR3: TGTGCCATCAGTGAGTCTAGACCTAGCGGGCAAGAGACCCAGTACTTC. This sequence encodes CAISESRPSGQETQYF.

The V gene is TRBV29-1, the J gene TRBJ1-2; no clear D gene. Trimming shortened V by 1 base and J by 7 bases, and 19 bases separated the two germline ends. CDR3 length equals 15 residues. Germline CDR1 and CDR2: SQVTM and ANQGSEA. CDR3 nucleotides: TGCAGCGTTGAAGTCCGTCTCGCCCTCGGATTTGGCTACACCTTC. The encoded protein is CSVEVRLALGFGYTF. The full variable domain, in which reference TRBV29-1 and TRBJ1-2 provide the parts outside the CDR3, is SAVISQKPSRDICQRGTSLTIQCQVDSQVTMMFWYRQQPGQSLTLIATANQGSEATYESGFVIDKFPISRPNLTFSTLTVSNMSPEDSSIYLCSVEVRLALGFGYTFGSGTRLTVV.

V is TRBV29-1 and J is TRBJ2-7; 7 bases align to TRBD2. Germline V gives CDR1 SQVTM, CDR2 ANQGSEA. CDR3 size: 15 residues. Unmatched junction bases numbered 11, after V lost 0 bases and J lost 6 bases. CDR3 sequence (DNA): TGCAGCGTTGAAGAAGTGGGGGGGTTTATGGCCGAGCAGTACTTC. This translates into CSVEEVGGFMAEQYF.

The rearrangement joins TRBV6-1 to TRBJ2-1, with 9 bases matching TRBD1. This CDR3 has 15 amino acids. J was trimmed by 8 bases and V by 4 bases; bases with no gene match: 9. Germline V gives CDR1 MNHNS, CDR2 SASEGT. The CDR3 coding sequence is TGTGCCAGCAGTGGCCGGGACAGGGCAGGGGATGAGCAGTTCTTC. It encodes CASSGRDRAGDEQFF.

This clonotype was counted only a few times. The chain employs TRBV12-3 or TRBV12-4 and TRBJ2-7; 7 bases align to TRBD1. With 3 bases clipped from V and 1 base from J, the junction kept 6 bases outside the gene matches. The CDR3 is made up of 15 amino acids. CDR3 sequence reads: CASSLRQGRSYEQYF. CDR3 bases: TGTGCCAGCAGTTTGCGACAGGGCAGGTCCTACGAGCAGTACTTC.

At least ten counts were recorded for this clonotype. This rearrangement joins TRBV5-1 to TRBJ2-3; D gene unclear. The CDR3 has 13 residues. V dropped 6 bases and J dropped 0 bases, with 8 bases sitting between them. Per the germline V gene, CDR1 is SGHRS and CDR2 is YFSETQ. DNA of the CDR3: TGCGCCAGCAAGGGCGGAAGCACAGATACGCAGTATTTT. Amino acids: CASKGGSTDTQYF.

The chain employs TRBV12-3 or TRBV12-4 and TRBJ1-1; no clear D. Trimming cost V 2 bases and J 4 bases, with 11 bases left between them. This CDR3 has 14 amino acids. The CDR3 spells CASSLTLTSTEAFF. DNA for the CDR3: TGTGCCAGCAGTTTAACGTTAACAAGCACTGAAGCTTTCTTT.

The V and J genes are TRBV7-9 and TRBJ1-2, with D perhaps TRBD1 (5 bases). Germline loops: CDR1 SEHNR, CDR2 FQNEAQ (reference sequence). The CDR3 extends over 15 amino acids. V gave up 7 bases and J gave up 4 bases, with 19 bases separating them. Here the CDR3 reads CASTDLRGGLYGYTF. The CDR3 region has the DNA TGTGCCAGCACCGACCTGAGGGGTGGGCTCTATGGCTACACCTTC.

This clonotype has a handful of counts. The germline gene is not matched at one end of the junction; a read error may be the cause. The chain couples TRBV20-1 to TRBJ2-5; D might be TRBD1 (5 bases). Germline CDR1 is DFQATT and CDR2 is SNEGSKA (reference sequence). This CDR3 is built from 15 residues. The CDR3 nucleotides are TGCAGTGCTAGAGAAGGACACAGGCAACAAGGGACCCAGTACTTC. Protein product: CSAREGHRQQGTQYF.

The V call is TRBV20-1, the J call TRBJ2-4; the D gene is possibly TRBD1 (6 bases). V lost 6 bases and J lost 0, with 24 bases in between. This CDR3 is built from 18 residues. The germline gives CDR1 DFQATT, CDR2 SNEGSKA (reference sequence). CDR3 sequence: CSAEDIQGLSTAKNIQYF. In DNA form, the CDR3 reads TGCAGTGCGGAGGATATACAGGGCTTGTCCACAGCCAAAAACATTCAGTACTTC.

This clonotype was observed a handful of times. The V call is TRBV12-3 or TRBV12-4, the J call TRBJ2-6, with D possibly matching TRBD2 (7 bases). Trimming took off 7 bases at V and 15 bases at J, with 16 bases between the two ends. The CDR3 spans 12 residues. Here the CDR3 DNA reads TGTGCCAGCACCCTAGGGGGGGCGCGCCTGACTTTC. This translates into CASTLGGARLTF.

The CDR3 spells CAWSVMENIQYF. As DNA, the CDR3 is TGTGCCTGGAGTGTAATGGAAAACATTCAGTACTTC. The rearrangement uses TRBV30 and TRBJ2-4, with unresolved D. Per the germline V gene, CDR1 is GTSNPN and CDR2 is SVGIG (reference sequence). V gave up 0 bases and J gave up 5 bases, with 5 bases separating them. The CDR3 sequence is 12 residues long.

This clonotype was observed a handful of times. CDR3 nucleotides: TGTGCCAGCAGTGAAAACCAGGGTGGATTCAATGAGCAGTTCTTC. It codes for CASSENQGGFNEQFF. This chain uses TRBV6-1 with TRBJ2-1; TRBD1 might be the D (5 bases). Germline CDR1 MNHNS, CDR2 SASEGT. The CDR3 is 15 residues long. Trimming pared 2 bases from V and 6 bases from J, leaving 14 bases between.

The genes are TRBV7-2 and TRBJ1-5, with D possibly TRBD1 on 6 matching bases. The germline V and J ends were trimmed by 5 bases and 0 bases, with 11 bases remaining between them. In germline, CDR1 is SGHTA, CDR2 FQGNSA. The CDR3 runs to 15 residues. CDR3 protein: CASSAQGYSNQPQHF. CDR3 sequence (DNA): TGTGCCAGCAGCGCACAGGGATATAGCAATCAGCCCCAGCATTTT.

J is TRBJ2-2 and V is TRBV5-1; 8 nucleotides line up with TRBD2. Germline V gene sequence: CDR1 SGHRS, CDR2 YFSETQ. Germline trimming cut 2 bases from V and 7 bases from J; bases unmatched to any gene: 7. The CDR3 extends over 15 amino acids. CDR3 DNA: TGCGCCAGCAGCTTAACTAGCGGTGGCGGCGGGGAGCTGTTTTTT. It yields the protein CASSLTSGGGGELFF.

The chain is built from TRBV4-3 and TRBJ1-4, with D unresolved. CDR3 size: 15 residues. Trimming stripped 4 bases from V and 4 bases from J, with 13 bases between. CDR1 is LGHNA and CDR2 is YSLEER in the germline V gene. The CDR3 DNA sequence: TGCGCCAGCAGCCCGAACCGAAGACGTAATGAAAAACTGTTTTTT. It yields the protein CASSPNRRRNEKLFF.